This TCR beta chain was profiled in a study of early T cells in non-severe SARS-CoV-2 infection. The wider study: RNA in bulk from unsorted whole blood was sequenced, and chains were unpaired.

Researchers attached unique molecular identifiers to individual cDNA molecules. TCRdb called the 5' RACE reads again in MiXCR, with one record for every CDR3 protein. The repertoire holds tens of thousands of distinct CDR3 sequences, 9.5% seen once, with 5.9% in the top ten. Study results and limitations: There was a bias toward anti-spike CD8 responses in VDJdb matching, which missed private and CD4 specificities.

Per the germline V gene, CDR1 is MNHEY and CDR2 is SVGAGI. The CDR3 consists of 14 residues. Unmatched junction bases numbered 5, after V lost 6 bases and J lost 7 bases. This clonotype has more than one count but fewer than ten. Its antigen is still unknown. The rearrangement joins TRBV6-5 to TRBJ2-1, with 11 bases aligning to TRBD2. The clonotype was recovered from an adult who was a healthcare worker with PCR-confirmed SARS-CoV-2 infection or an uninfected control (not recorded which). The sequencing input was whole blood. CDR3 nucleotides: TGTGCCAGCAGGTCGGGACTAGCGGCTAATGAGCAGTTCTTC. This codes for CASRSGLAANEQFF.